This T cell receptor (beta chain) derives from a study of response to subunit inactivated influenza vaccine. MiXCR, applied by TCRdb to the RT-PCR reads, yields one record per CDR3 protein. The repertoire holds 550,000 to 600,000 distinct CDR3 sequences, roughly 10% seen once, with around 9.6% in the top ten. In regard to this clonotype: The target antigen is unknown.

This CDR3 is 15 amino acids long. The V and J ends lost 3 bases and 1 base respectively, with 13 bases between them. Study findings and constraints: The authors put forward the suggestion that each seasonal influenza vaccination may bring in only a limited number of new T cells.

The starting material was PBMCs from blood, obtained on the day of vaccination. The receptor comes from a man between 45 and 60 years old who received an inactivated influenza vaccine. The rearrangement joins TRBV12-3 or TRBV12-4 to TRBJ2-7; the D gene is possibly TRBD1 (6 bases). CDR3 amino acids: CASSLRRGPSYEQYF. The CDR3 DNA is TGTGCCAGCAGTTTGCGCAGGGGCCCTTCCTACGAGCAGTACTTC.